The 29 T cell receptor beta chains presented below share a single source sample, sequenced in a study of blood T cells in healthy people across ages. Primed by a sample-barcoded 5' primer and a J-beta primer mix, a second PCR proceeded for about 7 to 11 cycles. TCRdb reprocessed the 5' RACE reads via MiXCR and lists one record per CDR3 protein. The sample lists about 900,000 distinct CDR3 sequences, about 48% seen once, with roughly 13% in the top ten. Material: blood. Receptor source: a man in his thirties or forties in good health.

Many counts were recorded for this clonotype. The chain employs TRBV2 and TRBJ2-3, with TRBD2 matching 9 bases. Germline V CDR1 and CDR2: SNHLY, FYNNEI. V was pared by 7 bases and J by 3 bases, with 5 bases of the junction left unmatched. This CDR3 is 14 amino acids long. The CDR3 is CASTGTSRTDTQYF. The CDR3 nucleotides are TGTGCCAGCACTGGGACTAGCCGTACAGATACGCAGTATTTT.

In its sample, this clonotype was seen a few times. This chain connects TRBV25-1 to TRBJ2-1; D is unclear. CDR1 is MGHDK and CDR2 is SYGVNS in the germline V gene. This CDR3 has 12 residues. V was pared by 3 bases and J by 11 bases, with 11 bases between. The CDR3 loop reads CASSDQRTKQFF. The CDR3 region has the DNA TGTGCCAGCAGTGACCAACGGACCAAGCAGTTCTTC.

This clonotype was seen only once. This chain links TRBV27 with TRBJ2-7; D remains ambiguous. Germline V gene sequence: CDR1 MNHEY, CDR2 SMNVEV (reference sequence). V dropped 1 base and J dropped 0 bases, with 1 base sitting between them. The CDR3 has 12 residues. CDR3 region: CASSLCSYEQYF. The CDR3, as DNA: TGTGCCAGCAGTTTATGCTCCTACGAGCAGTACTTC.

As regards this clonotype: A much larger clone differs from this one at a single base, so this may be a read error. This chain joins TRBV21-1 and TRBJ2-3. TRBV21-1 is reported as a pseudogene. This CDR3 has 12 residues. This chain's CDR3 is CASSKGSDTRYF. The CDR3 bases are TGTGCCAGCAGCAAAGGGTCAGATACGCGGTATTTT.

This clonotype has more than one count but fewer than ten. J is TRBJ2-5 and V is TRBV5-1; no clear D gene. Germline CDR1 reads SGHRS; CDR2 reads YFSETQ. The CDR3 is 14 amino acids. Trimming left V 4 bases short and J 3 bases short, with 13 bases between. CDR3 in DNA: TGCGCCAGCAGCCCCACGGAGCCCGAAGAGACCCAGTACTTC. The encoded protein is CASSPTEPEETQYF.

This clonotype showed up just once. The V gene is TRBV20-1, the J gene TRBJ2-7; D uncertain. Matching the DNA end better, TRBJ2-5 makes the J call doubtful. CDR1 and CDR2 from the germline V gene are DFQATT and SNEGSKA (reference sequence). The CDR3 loop spans 14 amino acids. In DNA, the CDR3 is TGCAGTGCTAGTTCTACTTCAAATACAGAGACCCAGTACTTC. Translated, it gives CSASSTSNTETQYF.

The J gene is TRBJ2-7, the V gene TRBV3-1, with D possibly being TRBD2 (5 bases). The V end was cut by 1 base, the J end by 6 bases, with 13 bases between. The CDR3 runs to 14 residues. CDR1 LGHDT and CDR2 YNNKEL come from the germline V gene (reference sequence). The CDR3 here is CASSQGSGVGEQYF. Written as DNA, the CDR3 is TGTGCCAGCAGCCAAGGGTCCGGGGTTGGCGAGCAGTACTTC.

A few counts support this clonotype. The CDR3 is CASRNTGGSYNEQFF. The CDR3, as DNA: TGTGCCAGCAGAAACACAGGGGGCTCCTACAATGAGCAGTTCTTC. This chain connects TRBV6-5 to TRBJ2-1, with TRBD1 matching over 8 bases. This CDR3 is 15 amino acids long. Germline V gene sequence: CDR1 MNHEY, CDR2 SVGAGI. Trimming at V came to 6 bases and at J to 0 bases, leaving 4 bases not matched to a gene.

This clonotype showed up just a few times. The J gene is TRBJ1-5, the V gene TRBV6-1; D remains ambiguous. Trimming took off 5 bases at V and 0 bases at J, with 8 bases between the two ends. CDR3 length: 14 residues. The germline V gene has CDR1 MNHNS and CDR2 SASEGT. CDR3 coding DNA: TGTGCCAGCAGTCGGGAGGATAGCAATCAGCCCCAGCATTTT. Translation: CASSREDSNQPQHF.

The chain uses TRBV28 and TRBJ2-7; 8 bases map to TRBD1. The J call may be in error: the DNA end matches TRBJ2-5 better. The CDR3 has 13 residues. Germline V CDR1 and CDR2: MDHEN, SYDVKM. The CDR3 coding sequence is TGTGCCGCCCGGACAGGGAACCAAGAGACCCAGTACTTC. This translates into CAARTGNQETQYF.

This chain joins TRBV5-1 and TRBJ1-5, with 7 bases aligning to TRBD1. This CDR3 has 14 amino acids. The junction had 3 bases not matched to a gene; V was cut back by 2 bases and J by 4 bases. In germline, CDR1 is SGHRS, CDR2 YFSETQ. The CDR3 coding sequence is TGCGCCAGCAGCTTCACAGGGGAGAATCAGCCCCAGCATTTT. Translated: CASSFTGENQPQHF.

This chain links TRBV28 with TRBJ2-7; 8 bases align to TRBD1. The CDR3 contains 14 residues. V was clipped by 6 bases and J by 4 bases; unmatched bases: 8. In germline, CDR1 is MDHEN, CDR2 SYDVKM. DNA for the CDR3: TGTGCCAGCAGCCGATACAGGGGGTGGTACGAGCAGTACTTC. Translation: CASSRYRGWYEQYF.

This clonotype occurred once. The junction departs from germline at one end; a sequencing error may be responsible. This chain joins TRBV6-4 and TRBJ2-1; TRBD1 matches 10 bases. This CDR3 is built from 16 residues. Germline V lookup: CDR1 MRHNA, CDR2 SNTAGT. CDR3: CASSARGTGEYSEQFF. DNA for the CDR3: TGTGCCAGCAGTGCTCGCGGGACAGGGGAGTACAGTGAGCAGTTCTTC.

In its sample, this clonotype was seen a few times. The CDR3 nucleotides read TGTGCCAGCAGCGGGGGATCCGGGGAGCTGTTTTTT. Its protein product is CASSGGSGELFF. V gene TRBV7-3 combines with J gene TRBJ2-2; possibly TRBD1 or TRBD2 for D (5 bases each). CDR1 is SGHTA, CDR2 FQGTGA, per germline. V lost 5 bases, J lost 6 bases, and 7 bases lay in between. The CDR3 extends over 12 amino acids. Variable domain in full (rest from reference TRBV7-3 and TRBJ2-2): GAGVSQTPSNKVTEKGKYVELRCDPISGHTALYWYRQSLGQGPEFLIYFQGTGAADDSGLPNDRFFAVRPEGSVSTLKIQRTERGDSAVYLCASSGGSGELFFGEGSRLTVL.

In its sample, this clonotype was seen a few times. The chain couples TRBV14 to TRBJ2-1; D not resolved. The V gene lost 1 base and the J gene lost 4 bases, with 14 bases spanning the gap. CDR1 and CDR2 (germline): SGHDN, FVKESK. The CDR3 loop spans 16 amino acids. The CDR3 DNA is TGTGCCAGCAGCCAAGGATTATTACGTCGGTACAATGAGCAGTTCTTC. It yields the protein CASSQGLLRRYNEQFF.

This clonotype was detected a few times. This chain connects TRBV29-1 to TRBJ2-3; unclear D gene. This CDR3 spans 13 amino acids. Germline lookup yields CDR1 SQVTM and CDR2 ANQGSEA. The V end lost 3 bases, the J end lost 1 base, and 8 bases lay between the germline ends. This chain's CDR3 is CSVEHPGTDTQYF. Written as DNA, the CDR3 is TGCAGCGTTGAGCACCCCGGCACAGATACGCAGTATTTT.

V is TRBV27 and J is TRBJ2-1; D possibly corresponds to TRBD1 (5 bases). The CDR3 is made up of 17 amino acids. The germline V gene has CDR1 MNHEY and CDR2 SMNVEV (reference sequence). The V end was cut by 2 bases, the J end by 5 bases, with 19 bases between. CDR3 coding DNA: TGTGCCAGCAGTTTACATCTGGGGCAGGGTCTCGACAATGAGCAGTTCTTC. It yields the protein CASSLHLGQGLDNEQFF.

The CDR3 region is CASSDRDGGYEQYF. DNA for the CDR3: TGTGCCAGCAGTGACCGGGACGGCGGCTACGAGCAGTACTTC. The chain combines TRBV6-2 or TRBV6-3 with TRBJ2-7; D assignment may be TRBD1 or TRBD2 (5 bases each). This CDR3 is 14 amino acids long. The V end was cut by 5 bases, the J end by 3 bases, with 14 bases between. Germline CDR1 is MNHEY and CDR2 is SVGEGT.

This clonotype was seen a few times. The chain links TRBV13 to TRBJ2-3, with TRBD1 matching 7 bases. The CDR3 loop spans 15 amino acids. Germline trimming cut 3 bases from V and 4 bases from J; bases unmatched to any gene: 7. CDR1 is PRHDT and CDR2 is FYEKMQ in the germline V gene (reference sequence). Written as DNA, the CDR3 is TGTGCCAGCAGCTTCGACAGGGAGAATGCAGATACGCAGTATTTT. This sequence encodes CASSFDRENADTQYF.

This chain uses TRBV25-1 with TRBJ2-7; either TRBD1 or TRBD2 may fit D (5 bases each). There are 16 residues in the CDR3. Germline CDR1 MGHDK, CDR2 SYGVNS. V dropped 1 base and J dropped 2 bases, with 15 bases sitting between them. CDR3: CASSEFGAGTTYEQYF. CDR3 sequence (DNA): TGTGCCAGCAGTGAATTCGGGGCGGGCACAACCTACGAGCAGTACTTC.

This clonotype was seen only once. The J gene is TRBJ2-1, the V gene TRBV7-8; the D gene is possibly TRBD2 (7 bases). The J call may be in error: the DNA end matches TRBJ2-7 better. This CDR3 is built from 15 residues. From germline, CDR1 is SGHVS and CDR2 FQNEAQ. The CDR3 DNA reads as TGTGCCAGCAGCTTAGCGGGGGGGGCTTACAATGAGCAGTACTTC. It encodes CASSLAGGAYNEQYF.

In its sample, this clonotype was seen a few times. The chain carries TRBV10-3 and TRBJ1-5, with no clear D. The CDR3 runs 15 residues. V lost 2 bases to trimming and J lost 0 bases, with 8 bases between them. CDR1 is ENHRY, CDR2 SYGVKD, per germline. This CDR3 is CAISEMEPSNQPQHF. The CDR3 coding sequence is TGTGCCATCAGTGAGATGGAGCCTAGCAATCAGCCCCAGCATTTT.

This chain joins TRBV9 and TRBJ1-1; D is undetermined. CDR1 and CDR2 (germline): SGDLS, YYNGEE. The CDR3 totals 16 residues. The V gene lost 0 bases and the J gene lost 0 bases, with 12 bases spanning the gap. As DNA, the CDR3 is TGTGCCAGCAGCGTAGGTCTCGAGGGATTGAACACTGAAGCTTTCTTT. As protein: CASSVGLEGLNTEAFF.

The rearrangement uses TRBV10-3 and TRBJ2-5, with TRBD1 matching 8 bases. Germline CDR1 ENHRY, CDR2 SYGVKD. The junction had 7 bases not matched to a gene; V was cut back by 8 bases and J by 5 bases. The CDR3 consists of 13 residues. In DNA form, the CDR3 reads TGTGCCATCGGTGGACAGGGTCGGGAGACCCAGTACTTC. Protein sequence: CAIGGQGRETQYF.

The rearrangement links TRBV3-1 to TRBJ2-3; 8 nucleotides align to TRBD2. Germline CDR1 is LGHDT and CDR2 is YNNKEL (reference sequence). The CDR3 has 16 amino acids. V lost 1 base to trimming and J lost 4 bases; unmatched junction nucleotides: 7. The CDR3 coding sequence is TGTGCCAGCAGCCAAGTCCGGCGGGGGGAAGCAGATACGCAGTATTTT. Translation: CASSQVRRGEADTQYF.

This chain joins TRBV5-1 and TRBJ2-5; 9 bases fit TRBD2. J lost 5 bases, V lost 3 bases, and 11 bases had no gene match. CDR1 and CDR2 (germline): SGHRS, YFSETQ. This CDR3 is built from 16 residues. The CDR3 nucleotides read TGCGCCAGCAGCTACCGACTAGCGGCGTTAGCGGAGACCCAGTACTTC. This encodes CASSYRLAALAETQYF.

V gene TRBV6-2 or TRBV6-3 combines with J gene TRBJ2-7; unclear D gene. CDR3 length: 13 residues. V lost 11 bases and J lost 7, with 21 bases in between. Germline V gene lookup returns CDR1 MNHEY and CDR2 SVGEGT. CDR3 bases: TGTGCCTCGAGGCGGACGGCCGTCGAAGAGCAGTACTTC. Encoded protein: CASRRTAVEEQYF.

This chain uses TRBV3-1 with TRBJ2-1, with 10 bases that match TRBD2. With V trimmed by 4 bases and J by 8 bases, 8 bases remained unmatched. Germline CDR1 is LGHDT and CDR2 is YNNKEL (reference sequence). The CDR3 runs 15 residues. CDR3 DNA sequence: TGTGCCAGCAGCCCCGAGCGGGGGGGCCTCGATGAGCAGTTCTTC. Its translation: CASSPERGGLDEQFF.

This sequence joins TRBV27 and TRBJ1-5; the D gene is possibly TRBD1 (6 bases). Germline CDR1 is MNHEY and CDR2 is SMNVEV (reference sequence). The CDR3 totals 15 residues. V lost 4 bases and J lost 5, with 15 bases in between. The CDR3 DNA sequence: TGTGCCAGCAGTTCCCACAGGGATCCCGATCAGCCCCAGCATTTT. Protein product: CASSSHRDPDQPQHF.